The rows below give T cell receptor beta chains drawn from one sample of a study of shared clonotypes between healthy human individuals. The repertoire was sequenced with immunoSEQ multiplex PCR; TCRdb's copy has only in-frame clones and lacks some. The repertoire consists of about 680,000 clones, with approximately 79% occurring once and the leading ten covering roughly 1.7%. What was sequenced was memory CD4+ T cells sorted from blood. These receptors all come from a woman aged 25 to 39 in good health. Both conserved end residues are part of each CDR3. A D gene is named only where the DNA matches it firmly. Only part of the rows carry a size: once, few, many, or a class if the clone is expanded.

TRBJ1-1 | few | TRBV6-4 | NA | TGTGCCAGCAGAGCCGTTTCTGGAGGGTCCACTGAAGCTTTCTTT | CASRAVSGGSTEAFF
TRBJ1-5 | NA | TRBV28 | NA | TGTGCCAGCACCCAGAGCGGGATTCTCCAGCATTTT | CASTQSGILQHF
TRBJ1-1 | NA | TRBV7-9 | NA | TGTGCCAGCAGCGGTGCCGAGGGCGCTTTGCGAAGGACTGAAGCTTTCTTT | CASSGAEGALRRTEAFF
TRBJ2-1 | NA | TRBV30 | NA | TGTGCCTGGAGCCATATGCTAGCGTTAAGCTCCTACAATGAGCAGTTCTTC | CAWSHMLALSSYNEQFF
TRBJ2-5 | NA | TRBV6-6 | TRBD1 | TGTGCCAGCAGTAGACAGGGATCGAGGGAGACCCAGTACTTC | CASSRQGSRETQYF
TRBJ2-3 | NA | TRBV7-7 | NA | TGTGCCAGCAGCCCCCGTTCCGGACGGCTCACAGATACGCAGTATTTT | CASSPRSGRLTDTQYF
TRBJ2-1 | NA | TRBV28 | NA | TGTGCCAGCAGGGGACAGGGATGGGCGAGCGGGAGCAATGAGCAGTTCTTC | CASRGQGWASGSNEQFF
TRBJ1-2 | NA | TRBV10-2 | NA | TGCGCCAGCGGCCTACAGGCCTATGGCTACACCTTC | CASGLQAYGYTF
TRBJ2-1 | NA | TRBV7-6 | TRBD1 | TGTGCCAGCAGCTCCGGGACAGGGGGAGGCTCTGAGCAGTTCTTC | CASSSGTGGGSEQFF
TRBJ2-1 | NA | TRBV29-1 | NA | TGCAGCGTTGAAAACAATGAGCAGTTCTTC | CSVENNEQFF
TRBJ2-1 | NA | TRBV12-5 | NA | TGTGCTAGTGGTCCCGATAGGACTAAGCAGTTCTTC | CASGPDRTKQFF
TRBJ2-1 | once | TRBV19 | TRBD2 | TGTGCCAGCCAGTCGAAGCCTAGCGGGTCATTCATGGAGCAGTTCTTC | CASQSKPSGSFMEQFF
TRBJ2-1 | NA | TRBV7-9 | NA | TGTGCCAGCAGCCTCCCCGGGAGCAATGAGCAGTTCTTC | CASSLPGSNEQFF
TRBJ1-5 | NA | TRBV10-2 | TRBD1 | TGCGCCAGTCACAAGACAGGGGCCTATCAGCCCCAGCATTTT | CASHKTGAYQPQHF
TRBJ1-1 | few | TRBV28 | TRBD1 | TGTGCCAGCAGTTTATATGGCCCGACAGGGATGAACACTGAAGCTTTCTTT | CASSLYGPTGMNTEAFF
TRBJ1-2 | NA | TRBV7-2 | NA | TGTGCCAGCAGCTTGGGGGGGGCGCGAGTCTATGGCTACACCTTC | CASSLGGARVYGYTF
TRBJ1-4 | NA | TRBV27 | TRBD1 | TGTGCCAGCAGTTTATACAGGGGCGAAAAACTGTTTTTT | CASSLYRGEKLFF
TRBJ2-3 | NA | TRBV5-1 | NA | TGCGCCAGCAGCTTGGGTTCTCCCGCAGATACGCAGTATTTT | CASSLGSPADTQYF
TRBJ1-2 | NA | TRBV19 | TRBD1 | TGTGCCAGCCGAGGACAGGGAAACTATGGCTACACCTTC | CASRGQGNYGYTF
TRBJ2-7 | NA | TRBV18 | TRBD2 | TGTGCCAGCTCACCACCCCCGGGGGGGGACGAGCAGTACTTC | CASSPPPGGDEQYF
TRBJ2-1 | once | TRBV7-2 | NA | TGTGCCAGCAGCTTAGCGCGGGTAGATTCGTTCGCGGTCAGTAATGAGCAGTTCTTC | CASSLARVDSFAVSNEQFF
TRBJ2-1 | many | TRBV10-2 | TRBD2 | TGCGCCAGCAGCTTAGCGGGAGGGCCCTACAATGAGCAGTTCTTC | CASSLAGGPYNEQFF
TRBJ1-4 | NA | TRBV4-1 | TRBD1 | TGCGCCAGCAGCCGAACAGGGGGGCGTAATGAAAAACTGTTTTTT | CASSRTGGRNEKLFF
TRBJ1-1 | NA | TRBV25-1 | TRBD1 | TGTGCCAGCAGTTGGACAGGCACTGAAGCTTTCTTT | CASSWTGTEAFF
TRBJ2-7 | NA | TRBV6-5 | NA | TGTGCCAGCAGTTCGTTCTACGGGGGTTACGAGCAGTACTTC | CASSSFYGGYEQYF
TRBJ2-1 | few | TRBV4-2 | TRBD2 | TGTGCCAGCAGCCAAGATTTAGCGGGAGGGCGGAATGAGCAGTTCTTC | CASSQDLAGGRNEQFF
TRBJ1-5 | few | TRBV28 | NA | TGTGCCGCCACGGGGGTTCGCAATCAGCCCCAGCATTTT | CAATGVRNQPQHF
TRBJ1-2 | few | TRBV5-1 | NA | TGCGCCAGCAGCTTGGGTACGGACTATGGCTACACCTTC | CASSLGTDYGYTF
TRBJ2-7 | NA | TRBV28 | TRBD2 | TGTGCCAGCAGTGGGCCAGCGGGAGGCCGCTACGAGCAGTACTTC | CASSGPAGGRYEQYF